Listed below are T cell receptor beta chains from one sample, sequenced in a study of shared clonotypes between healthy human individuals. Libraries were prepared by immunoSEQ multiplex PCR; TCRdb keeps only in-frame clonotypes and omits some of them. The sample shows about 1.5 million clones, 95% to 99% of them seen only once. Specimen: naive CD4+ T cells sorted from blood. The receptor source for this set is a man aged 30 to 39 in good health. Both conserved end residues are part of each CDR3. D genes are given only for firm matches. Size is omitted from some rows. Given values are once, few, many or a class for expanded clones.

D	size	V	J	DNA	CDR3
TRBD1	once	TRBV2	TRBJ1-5	TGTGCCAGCGGTGGTACAGGGGGAGGTCAGCCCCAGCATTTT	CASGGTGGGQPQHF
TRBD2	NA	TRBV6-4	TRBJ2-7	TGTGCCAGCGGCGGGATGGGACTAGCTACCTACGAGCAGTACTTC	CASGGMGLATYEQYF
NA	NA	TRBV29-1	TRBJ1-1	TGCAGCGTTGAATTTACTGAAGCTTTCTTT	CSVEFTEAFF
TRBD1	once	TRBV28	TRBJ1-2	TGTGCCAGCAGTTTATTTGGGACAGGAAGATCAGACCTAGGGGGCTACACCTTC	CASSLFGTGRSDLGGYTF
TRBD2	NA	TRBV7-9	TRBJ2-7	TGTGCCAGCAGCCACCGAGCACGACTAGCGGGAGGGCGTACCTACGAGCAGTACTTC	CASSHRARLAGGRTYEQYF
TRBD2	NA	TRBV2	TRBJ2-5	TGTGCCAGCTATATTCAAAGACGGGGGGGAGAGACCCAGTACTTC	CASYIQRRGGETQYF
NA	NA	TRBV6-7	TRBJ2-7	TGTGCCAGCGACGAGCAGTACTTC	CASDEQYF
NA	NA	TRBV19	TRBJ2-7	TGTGCCAGTAGTATAGTTAGCGGAGCCTACGAGCAGTACTTC	CASSIVSGAYEQYF
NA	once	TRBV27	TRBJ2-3	TGTGCCAGCAGTTCTTGGGTGGCAGATACGCAGTATTTT	CASSSWVADTQYF
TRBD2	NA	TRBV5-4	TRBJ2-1	TGTGCCAGCAGCGTAGCGGGAGTGTTTTATGAGCAGTTCTTC	CASSVAGVFYEQFF
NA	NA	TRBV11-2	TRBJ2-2	TGTGCCAGCAGCAGTCCAAAGAGGGCCACCGGGGAGCTGTTTTTT	CASSSPKRATGELFF
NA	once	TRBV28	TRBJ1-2	TGTGCCAGCAGTTTACGCCCCTACTATGGCTACACCTTC	CASSLRPYYGYTF
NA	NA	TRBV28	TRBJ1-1	TGTGCCAGCACGAGGGGTACTGAAGCTTTCTTT	CASTRGTEAFF
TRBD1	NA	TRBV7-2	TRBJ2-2	TGTGCCAGCAGGAATACCGGGACAGGGGTCACCGGGGAGCTGTTTTTT	CASRNTGTGVTGELFF
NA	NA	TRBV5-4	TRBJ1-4	TGTGCCAGCAGCCGAAGGAGTGAAAAACTGTTTTTT	CASSRRSEKLFF
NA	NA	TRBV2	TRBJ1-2	TGTGCCAGCAGTGAAGAGGGACGGCTATATGGCTACACCTTC	CASSEEGRLYGYTF
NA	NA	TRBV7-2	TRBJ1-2	TGTGCCAGCAGACACGAGGGACCGTCCTATGGCTACACCTTC	CASRHEGPSYGYTF